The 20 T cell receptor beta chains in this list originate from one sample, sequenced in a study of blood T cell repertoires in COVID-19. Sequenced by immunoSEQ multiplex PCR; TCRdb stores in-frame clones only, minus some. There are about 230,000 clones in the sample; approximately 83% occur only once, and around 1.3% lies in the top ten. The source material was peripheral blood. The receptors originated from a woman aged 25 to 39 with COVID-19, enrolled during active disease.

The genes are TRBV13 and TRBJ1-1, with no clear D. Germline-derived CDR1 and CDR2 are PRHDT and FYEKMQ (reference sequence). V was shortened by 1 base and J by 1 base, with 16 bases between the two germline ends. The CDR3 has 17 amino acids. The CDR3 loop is CASSLEVWRQTNTEAFF. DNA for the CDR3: TGTGCCAGCAGCTTAGAGGTTTGGAGGCAGACGAACACTGAAGCTTTCTTT.

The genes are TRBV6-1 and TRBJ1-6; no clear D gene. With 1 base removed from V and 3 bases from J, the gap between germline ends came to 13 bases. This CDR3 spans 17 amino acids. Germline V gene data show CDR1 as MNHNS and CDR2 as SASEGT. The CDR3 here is CASSEVGGLLYNSPLHF. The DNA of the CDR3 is TGTGCCAGCAGTGAAGTAGGAGGCTTACTCTATAATTCACCCCTCCACTTT.

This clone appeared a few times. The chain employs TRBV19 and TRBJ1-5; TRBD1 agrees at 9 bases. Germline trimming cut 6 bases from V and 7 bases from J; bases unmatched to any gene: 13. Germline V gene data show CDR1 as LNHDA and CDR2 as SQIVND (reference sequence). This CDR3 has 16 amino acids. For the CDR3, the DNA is TGTGCCAGTAGCCGGACGACAGGGGGGACTCAACAGCCCCAGCATTTT. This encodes CASSRTTGGTQQPQHF.

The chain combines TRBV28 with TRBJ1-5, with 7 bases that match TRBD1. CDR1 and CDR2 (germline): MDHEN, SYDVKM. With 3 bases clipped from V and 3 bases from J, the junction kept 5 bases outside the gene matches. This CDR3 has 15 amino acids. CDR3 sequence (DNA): TGTGCCAGCAGTTTGGCAGGGGGGTCCAATCAGCCCCAGCATTTT. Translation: CASSLAGGSNQPQHF.

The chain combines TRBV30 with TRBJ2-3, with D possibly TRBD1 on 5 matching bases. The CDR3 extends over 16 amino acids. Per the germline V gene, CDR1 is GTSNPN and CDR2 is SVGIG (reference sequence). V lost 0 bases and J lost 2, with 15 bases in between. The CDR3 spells CAWSVGVQVSTDTQYF. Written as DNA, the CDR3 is TGTGCCTGGAGTGTAGGGGTCCAGGTCTCCACAGATACGCAGTATTTT.

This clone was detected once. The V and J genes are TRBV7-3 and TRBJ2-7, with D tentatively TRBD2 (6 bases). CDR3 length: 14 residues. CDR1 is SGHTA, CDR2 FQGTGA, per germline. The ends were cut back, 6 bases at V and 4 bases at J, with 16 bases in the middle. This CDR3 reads CASSSTGSRYEQYF. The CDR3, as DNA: TGTGCCAGCAGTTCAACCGGGAGCCGGTACGAGCAGTACTTC.

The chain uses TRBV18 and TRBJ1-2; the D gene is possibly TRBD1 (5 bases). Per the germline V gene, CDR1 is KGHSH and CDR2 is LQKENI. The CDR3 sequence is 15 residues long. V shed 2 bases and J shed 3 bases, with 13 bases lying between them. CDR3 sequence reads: CASSPTGEPDYGYTF. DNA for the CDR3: TGTGCCAGCTCACCAACGGGGGAGCCCGACTATGGCTACACCTTC.

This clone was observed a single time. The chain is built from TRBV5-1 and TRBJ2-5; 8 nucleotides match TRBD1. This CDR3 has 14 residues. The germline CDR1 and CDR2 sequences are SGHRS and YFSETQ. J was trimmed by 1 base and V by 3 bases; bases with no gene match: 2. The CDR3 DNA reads TGCGCCAGCAGCTGGGGACAGGCCCAAGAGACCCAGTACTTC. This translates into CASSWGQAQETQYF. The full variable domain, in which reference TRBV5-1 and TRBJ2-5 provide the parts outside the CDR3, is KAGVTQTPRYLIKTRGQQVTLSCSPISGHRSVSWYQQTPGQGLQFLFEYFSETQRNKGNFPGRFSGRQFSNSRSEMNVSTLELGDSALYLCASSWGQAQETQYFGPGTRLLVL.

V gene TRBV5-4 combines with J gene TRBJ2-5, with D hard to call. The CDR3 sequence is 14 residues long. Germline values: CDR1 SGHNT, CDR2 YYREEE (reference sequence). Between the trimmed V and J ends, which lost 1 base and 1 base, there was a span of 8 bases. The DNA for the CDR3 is TGTGCCAGCAGCTTGTTGGCTCCCCAAGAGACCCAGTACTTC. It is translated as CASSLLAPQETQYF.

DNA of the CDR3: TGTGCCAGCAGCGTAGGACTAGCGGGAACCCTCGGGGAGACCCAGTACTTC. Protein: CASSVGLAGTLGETQYF. The chain recombines TRBV9 with TRBJ2-5, with 11 bases identical to TRBD2. The germline gives CDR1 SGDLS, CDR2 YYNGEE. The CDR3 runs to 17 residues. V lost 0 bases and J lost 5; bases outside the gene matches: 9.

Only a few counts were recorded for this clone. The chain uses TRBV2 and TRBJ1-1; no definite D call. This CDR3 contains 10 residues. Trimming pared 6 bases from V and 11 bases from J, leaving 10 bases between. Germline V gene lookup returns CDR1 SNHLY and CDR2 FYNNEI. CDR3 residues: CASRLRWAFF. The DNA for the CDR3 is TGTGCCAGCAGGCTTCGGTGGGCTTTCTTT.

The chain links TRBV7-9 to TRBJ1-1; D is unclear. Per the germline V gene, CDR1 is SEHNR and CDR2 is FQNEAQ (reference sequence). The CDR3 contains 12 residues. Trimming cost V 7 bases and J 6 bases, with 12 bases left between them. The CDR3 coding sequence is TGTGCCAGCACCCAAGGTTCTTCTGAAGCTTTCTTT. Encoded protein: CASTQGSSEAFF. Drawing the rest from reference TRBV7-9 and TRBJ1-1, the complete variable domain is DTGVSQNPRHKITKRGQNVTFRCDPISEHNRLYWYRQTLGQGPEFLTYFQNEAQLEKSRLLSDRFSAERPKGSFSTLEIQRTEQGDSAMYLCASTQGSSEAFFGQGTRLTVV.

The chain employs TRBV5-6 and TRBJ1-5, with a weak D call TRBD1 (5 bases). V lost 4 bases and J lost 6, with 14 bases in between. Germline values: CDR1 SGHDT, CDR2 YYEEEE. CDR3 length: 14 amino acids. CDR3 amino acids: CASSPAGESQPQHF. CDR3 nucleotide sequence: TGTGCCAGCAGCCCGGCGGGGGAAAGTCAGCCCCAGCATTTT.

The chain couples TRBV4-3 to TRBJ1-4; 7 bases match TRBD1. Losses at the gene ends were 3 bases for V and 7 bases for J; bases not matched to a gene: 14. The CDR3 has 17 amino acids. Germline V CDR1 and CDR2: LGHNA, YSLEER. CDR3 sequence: CASSHKPSGTVGEKLFF. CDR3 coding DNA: TGCGCCAGCAGCCACAAGCCCTCCGGGACAGTAGGTGAAAAACTGTTTTTT.

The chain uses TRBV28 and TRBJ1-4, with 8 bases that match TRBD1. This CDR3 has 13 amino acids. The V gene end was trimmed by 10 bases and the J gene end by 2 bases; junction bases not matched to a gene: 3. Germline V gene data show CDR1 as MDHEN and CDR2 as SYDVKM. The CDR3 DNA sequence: TGTGCCACCAGGGGGCTGACTAATGAAAAACTGTTTTTT. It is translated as CATRGLTNEKLFF.

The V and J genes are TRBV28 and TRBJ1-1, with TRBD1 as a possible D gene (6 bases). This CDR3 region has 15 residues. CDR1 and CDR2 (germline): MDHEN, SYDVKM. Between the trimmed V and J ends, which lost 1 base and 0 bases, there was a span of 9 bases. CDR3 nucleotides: TGTGCCAGCAGTTTATTTGGACAGTTGAACACTGAAGCTTTCTTT. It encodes CASSLFGQLNTEAFF.

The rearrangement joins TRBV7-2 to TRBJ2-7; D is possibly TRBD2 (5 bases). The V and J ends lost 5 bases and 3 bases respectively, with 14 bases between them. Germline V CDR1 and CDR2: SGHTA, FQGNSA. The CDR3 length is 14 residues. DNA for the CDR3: TGTGCCAGCAGCCCCGGGCTAGCCCGCTACGAGCAGTACTTC. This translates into CASSPGLARYEQYF.

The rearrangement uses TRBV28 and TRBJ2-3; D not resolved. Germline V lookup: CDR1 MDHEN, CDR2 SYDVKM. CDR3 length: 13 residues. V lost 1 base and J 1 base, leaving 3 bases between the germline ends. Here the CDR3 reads CASSLLGTDTQYF. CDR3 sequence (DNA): TGTGCCAGCAGTTTATTAGGCACAGATACGCAGTATTTT.

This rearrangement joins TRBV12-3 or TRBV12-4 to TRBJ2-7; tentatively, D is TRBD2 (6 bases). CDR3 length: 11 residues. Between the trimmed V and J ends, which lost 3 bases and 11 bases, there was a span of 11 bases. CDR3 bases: TGTGCCAGCAGTTTTGGCGGGGAAAAGTACTTC. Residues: CASSFGGEKYF.

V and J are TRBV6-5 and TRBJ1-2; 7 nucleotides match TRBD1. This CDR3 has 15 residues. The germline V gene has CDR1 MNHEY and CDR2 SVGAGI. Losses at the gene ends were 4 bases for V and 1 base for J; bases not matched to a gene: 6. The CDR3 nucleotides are TGTGCCAGCAGTTTGAGGGACAGTGTTAACTATGGCTACACCTTC. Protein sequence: CASSLRDSVNYGYTF.